The clone carrying this TCR beta chain has ten or more counts. Its antigen is unidentified. These data are taken from a study of T cell repertoires in cytomegalovirus infection. In the study overall: Shared public TCR beta signatures pointed to both CMV infection and a matching HLA type.

V was shortened by 3 bases and J by 0 bases, with 20 bases between the two germline ends. This CDR3 has 18 residues. Germline V gene lookup returns CDR1 SGHAT and CDR2 FQNNGV. TCRdb analysed the reads with MiXCR anew, one entry per CDR3 protein. Of about 400,000 distinct CDR3 sequences in the sample, about a sixth are singletons; the top ten hold around 8.6%. Notes on the study in general: In two of eight donors, the top clonotype was HLA-C-restricted CMV-specific. Adding up the frequency of public TCR beta families identified people who carried CMV plus the relevant HLA.

Specimen: PBMCs. This TCR was sampled from a human donor in good health (CMV status not recorded). Some clones in this sample may be carry-over from other donors' samples. V gene TRBV11-2 combines with J gene TRBJ1-1; D is ambiguous. The CDR3 coding sequence is TGTGCCAGCAGCTTCCTCCTGCCGAGGCGGACTATGAACACTGAAGCTTTCTTT. Translation gives CASSFLLPRRTMNTEAFF.